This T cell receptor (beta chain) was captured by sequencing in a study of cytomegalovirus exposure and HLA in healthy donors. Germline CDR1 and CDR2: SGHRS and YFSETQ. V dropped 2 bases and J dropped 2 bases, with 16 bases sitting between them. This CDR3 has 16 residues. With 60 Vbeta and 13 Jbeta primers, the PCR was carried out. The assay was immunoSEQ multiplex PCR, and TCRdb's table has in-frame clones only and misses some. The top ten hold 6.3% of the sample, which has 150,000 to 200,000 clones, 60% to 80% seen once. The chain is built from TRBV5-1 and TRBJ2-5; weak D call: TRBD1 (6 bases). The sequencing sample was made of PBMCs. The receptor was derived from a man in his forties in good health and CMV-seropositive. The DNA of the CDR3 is TGCGCCAGCAGCTTAATTCACCGCAGGGGACAAGAGACCCAGTACTTC. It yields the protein CASSLIHRRGQETQYF.